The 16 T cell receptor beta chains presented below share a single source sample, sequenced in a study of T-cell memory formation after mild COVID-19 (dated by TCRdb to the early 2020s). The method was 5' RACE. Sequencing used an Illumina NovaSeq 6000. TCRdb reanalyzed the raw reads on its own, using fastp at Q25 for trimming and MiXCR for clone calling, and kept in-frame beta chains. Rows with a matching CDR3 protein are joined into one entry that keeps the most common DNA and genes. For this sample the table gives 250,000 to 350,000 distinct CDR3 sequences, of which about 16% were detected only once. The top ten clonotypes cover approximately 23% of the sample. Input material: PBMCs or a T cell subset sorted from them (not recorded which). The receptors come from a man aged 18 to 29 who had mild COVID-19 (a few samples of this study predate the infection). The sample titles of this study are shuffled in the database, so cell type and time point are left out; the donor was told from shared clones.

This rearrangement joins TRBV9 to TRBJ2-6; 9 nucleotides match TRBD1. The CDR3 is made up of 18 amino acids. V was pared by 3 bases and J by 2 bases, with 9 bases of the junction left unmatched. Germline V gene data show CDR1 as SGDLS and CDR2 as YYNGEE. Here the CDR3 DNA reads TGTGCCAGCAGCGACAGGGGGCCCTACTCCACTGGGGCCAACGTCCTGACTTTC. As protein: CASSDRGPYSTGANVLTF.

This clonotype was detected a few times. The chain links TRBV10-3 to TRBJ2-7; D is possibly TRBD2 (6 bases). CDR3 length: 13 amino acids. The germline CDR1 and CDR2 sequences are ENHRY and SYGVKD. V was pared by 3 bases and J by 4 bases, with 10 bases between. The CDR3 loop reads CAISESGRYEQYV. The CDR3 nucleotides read TGTGCCATCAGTGAATCGGGGAGGTACGAGCAGTACGTC.

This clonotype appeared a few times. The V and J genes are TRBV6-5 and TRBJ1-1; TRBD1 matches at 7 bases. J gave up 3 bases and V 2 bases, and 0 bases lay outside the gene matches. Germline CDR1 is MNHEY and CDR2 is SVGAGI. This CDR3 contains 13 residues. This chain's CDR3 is CASSYGTDTEAFF. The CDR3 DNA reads TGTGCCAGCAGTTACGGGACAGACACTGAAGCTTTCTTT.

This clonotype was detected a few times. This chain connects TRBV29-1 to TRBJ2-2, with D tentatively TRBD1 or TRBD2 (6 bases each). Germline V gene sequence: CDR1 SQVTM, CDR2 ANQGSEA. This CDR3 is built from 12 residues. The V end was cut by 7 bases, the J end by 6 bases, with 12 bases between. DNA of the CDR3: TGCAGCGCTGCCGGGGGCGCCGGGGAGCTGTTTTTT. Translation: CSAAGGAGELFF.

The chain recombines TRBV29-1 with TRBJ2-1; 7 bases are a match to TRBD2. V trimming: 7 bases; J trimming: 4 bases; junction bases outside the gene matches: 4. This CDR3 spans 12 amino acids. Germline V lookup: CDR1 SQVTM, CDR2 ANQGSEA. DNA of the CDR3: TGCAGCGGATCTAGCGGTTACAATGAGCAGTTCTTC. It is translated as CSGSSGYNEQFF.

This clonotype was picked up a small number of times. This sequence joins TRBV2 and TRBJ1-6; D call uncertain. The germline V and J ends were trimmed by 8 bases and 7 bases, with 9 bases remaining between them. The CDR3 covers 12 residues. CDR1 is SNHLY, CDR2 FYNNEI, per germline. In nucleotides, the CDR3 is TGTGCCAGCTCGGGCACAAATTCACCCCTCCACTTT. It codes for CASSGTNSPLHF.

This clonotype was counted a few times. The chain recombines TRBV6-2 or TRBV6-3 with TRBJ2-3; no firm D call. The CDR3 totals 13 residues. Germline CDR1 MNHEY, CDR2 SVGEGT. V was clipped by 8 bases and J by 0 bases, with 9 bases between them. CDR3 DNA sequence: TGTGCCAGCGCTGACCCCAGCACAGATACGCAGTATTTT. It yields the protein CASADPSTDTQYF.

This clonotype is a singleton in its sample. The DNA of the CDR3 is TGTGCCAGCAGTTACAGTACTAGCGGGGGGATTAGCACAGATACGCAGTATTTT. Amino acids: CASSYSTSGGISTDTQYF. The chain couples TRBV6-5 to TRBJ2-3, with TRBD2 matching over 12 bases. V gave up 2 bases and J gave up 0 bases; unmatched junction bases: 6. CDR1 MNHEY and CDR2 SVGAGI come from the germline V gene. This CDR3 region has 18 residues.

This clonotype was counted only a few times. The CDR3 is CASSLDRVSGNTIYF. CDR3 nucleotides: TGTGCCAGCAGCCTAGACAGAGTCTCTGGAAACACCATATATTTT. V usage is TRBV5-5 and J usage is TRBJ1-3; a weak D match, TRBD1 (5 bases). The CDR3 extends over 15 amino acids. Deletions cut 4 bases from V and 0 bases from J, with 11 bases between. Germline V gene data show CDR1 as SGHKS and CDR2 as YYEKEE (reference sequence).

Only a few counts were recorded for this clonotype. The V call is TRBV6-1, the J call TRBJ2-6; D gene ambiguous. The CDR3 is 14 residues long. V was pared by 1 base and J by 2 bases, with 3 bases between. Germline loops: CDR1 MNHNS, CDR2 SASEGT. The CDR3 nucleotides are TGTGCCAGCAGTGAAGGGGCTGGGGCCAACGTCCTGACTTTC. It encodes CASSEGAGANVLTF.

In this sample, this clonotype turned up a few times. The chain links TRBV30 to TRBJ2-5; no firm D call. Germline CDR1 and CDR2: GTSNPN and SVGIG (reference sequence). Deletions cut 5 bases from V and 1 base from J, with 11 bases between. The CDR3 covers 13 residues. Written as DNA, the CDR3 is TGTGCCTGGGGTTCTAGTCTCCAAGAGACCCAGTACTTC. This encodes CAWGSSLQETQYF.

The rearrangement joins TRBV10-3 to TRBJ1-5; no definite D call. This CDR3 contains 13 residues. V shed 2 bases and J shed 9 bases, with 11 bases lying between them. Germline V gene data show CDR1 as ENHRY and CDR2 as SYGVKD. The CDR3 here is CAISETSEGPQHF. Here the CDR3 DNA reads TGTGCCATCAGTGAGACCAGCGAGGGGCCCCAGCATTTT.

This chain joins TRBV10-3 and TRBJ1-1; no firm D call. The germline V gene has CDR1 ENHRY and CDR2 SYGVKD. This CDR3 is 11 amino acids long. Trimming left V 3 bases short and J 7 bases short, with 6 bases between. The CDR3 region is CAISERSEAFF. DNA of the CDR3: TGTGCCATCAGTGAAAGGAGTGAAGCTTTCTTT.

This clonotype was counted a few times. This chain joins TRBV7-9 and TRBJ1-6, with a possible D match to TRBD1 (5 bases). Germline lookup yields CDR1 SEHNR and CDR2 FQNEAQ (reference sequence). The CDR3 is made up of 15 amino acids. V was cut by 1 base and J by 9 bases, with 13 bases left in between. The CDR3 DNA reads TGTGCCAGCAGCTTAGAGTCGGGGGAGGGTTCACCCCTCCACTTT. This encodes CASSLESGEGSPLHF. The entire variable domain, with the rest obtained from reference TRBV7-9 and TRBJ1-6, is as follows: DTGVSQNPRHKITKRGQNVTFRCDPISEHNRLYWYRQTLGQGPEFLTYFQNEAQLEKSRLLSDRFSAERPKGSFSTLEIQRTEQGDSAMYLCASSLESGEGSPLHFGNGTRLTVT.

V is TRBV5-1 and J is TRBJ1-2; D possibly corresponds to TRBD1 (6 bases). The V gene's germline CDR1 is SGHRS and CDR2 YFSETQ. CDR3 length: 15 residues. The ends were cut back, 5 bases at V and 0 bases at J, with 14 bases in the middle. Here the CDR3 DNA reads TGCGCCAGCAGGCCAGGGGAGTTAGCTAACTATGGCTACACCTTC. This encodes CASRPGELANYGYTF.

The chain's CDR3 is CASRDNAMNTEAFF. The CDR3 bases are TGTGCCAGTAGAGACAACGCCATGAACACTGAAGCTTTCTTT. V usage is TRBV19 and J usage is TRBJ1-1; D remains unclear. CDR3 length: 14 residues. V was clipped by 6 bases and J by 0 bases, with 11 bases between them. Germline V lookup: CDR1 LNHDA, CDR2 SQIVND (reference sequence).